The entry below describes one T cell receptor (beta chain). The target of this receptor is not known. Per-base quality was not reported, and no clone a single base away is much larger than it. This entry belongs to a study of CD8+ T cells in alopecia areata (dated 2018 in TCRdb). About the full investigation: Treated patients were enrolled in an open-label pilot trial of oral tofacitinib, 5 to 10 mg twice daily, for moderate-to-severe alopecia areata. Tofacitinib was given for 6 to 18 months, followed by 6 months of follow-up off drug to assess delayed response and recurrence. High-throughput TCRbeta sequencing was used to examine T cell clonal expansion in alopecia areata in both the C3H/HeJ mouse model and human patients. Human TCRbeta sequencing covered scalp tissue and sorted CD4+ and CD8+ peripheral blood T cells from patchy and totalis/universalis alopecia areata patients and healthy controls. Biopsies were taken from tofacitinib-treated patients at baseline and at 4 and 24 weeks of treatment, and a later scalp biopsy was taken in several of the tofacitinib-treated patients. Scalp clonality was compared among normal scalp (n=4), patchy alopecia areata scalp (n=8), and alopecia totalis/universalis scalp (n=8). RNA was extracted with the PAXgene miRNA kit for fixed scalp, the miRNeasy kit for PBMCs, and the RNeasy kit for mouse skin. immunoSEQ multiplex PCR using 35 Vbeta forward primers and 13 Jbeta reverse primers was used to amplify TCRbeta CDR3 regions. Results the study describes overall, beyond this receptor: Scalp TCR repertoire analysis is complicated because resident alphabeta T cells in normal human skin are also sequenced, whereas mouse skin is dominated by gammadelta T cells. Shared TCR sequences between patients were less evident than in mice, which may be partly attributable to HLA diversity in the patient population. Lesional scalp, especially in alopecia totalis/universalis, showed higher clonality and more expanded CD8+ clones than normal scalp, suggesting antigenic drive.

The time point label, as the study defines it: baseline before oral tofacitinib. Lesional scalp punch biopsies and peripheral blood were collected from alopecia areata patients. PBMCs were isolated by density centrifugation and stained for CD3, CD4 and CD8, after which CD4+ and CD8+ T cells were sorted on a FACSAria. Library preparation used the immunoSEQ multiplex PCR assay. RNA was extracted from all samples and reverse transcribed into cDNA as template for TCR sequencing. First-strand cDNA was synthesized using SuperScript III with a 2:1 mix of oligo-dT and random hexamers. A synthetic immune receptor repertoire was used to measure amplification bias, and any remaining bias was corrected computationally. In the source study's methods: After raw reads were preprocessed to remove errors, the CDR3 was defined following IMGT conventions as running from the conserved cysteine to phenylalanine. To get clonality, Shannon entropy was normalized by log2 of the number of productive unique TCRs and the result was subtracted from 1. Whether scalp clones were CD4 or CD8 was inferred by matching scalp TCRbeta sequences against CD4 and CD8 repertoires sorted from blood. Imported from immuneACCESS, the table was reduced by TCRdb to in-frame sequences with V and J called. These copies leave out some clones; in studies compared against another copy, an unresolved V gene accounts for under half, and the cause of the remainder is not known. V and J calls and clone size are copied from that table; D and trimming were computed from the DNA. This sample comprises approximately 180,000 clones, about 70% of them detected only once. The ten top clones hold about 10% of the sample.

The CDR3 numbers 17 residues from cysteine through phenylalanine. Solely the CDR3 DNA is kept, with 51 bases framed from the first base. The junction shows trimming of 1 base on V and 4 bases on J, and the gene matches do not reach 3 bases of it. The germline V gene sets CDR1 to MGHRA and CDR2 to YSYEKL. The TCR originated in a human donor with alopecia areata. The chain joins TRBV4-1 to TRBJ2-1; TRBD2 aligns with 14 central bases. The source was CD8+ T cells sorted from blood, collected at week 0. CDR3 reads: CASSQGGLAGGYNEQFF. The nucleotide sequence reads as follows: TGCGCCAGCAGCCAAGGCGGACTAGCGGGGGGTTACAATGAGCAGTTCTTC.